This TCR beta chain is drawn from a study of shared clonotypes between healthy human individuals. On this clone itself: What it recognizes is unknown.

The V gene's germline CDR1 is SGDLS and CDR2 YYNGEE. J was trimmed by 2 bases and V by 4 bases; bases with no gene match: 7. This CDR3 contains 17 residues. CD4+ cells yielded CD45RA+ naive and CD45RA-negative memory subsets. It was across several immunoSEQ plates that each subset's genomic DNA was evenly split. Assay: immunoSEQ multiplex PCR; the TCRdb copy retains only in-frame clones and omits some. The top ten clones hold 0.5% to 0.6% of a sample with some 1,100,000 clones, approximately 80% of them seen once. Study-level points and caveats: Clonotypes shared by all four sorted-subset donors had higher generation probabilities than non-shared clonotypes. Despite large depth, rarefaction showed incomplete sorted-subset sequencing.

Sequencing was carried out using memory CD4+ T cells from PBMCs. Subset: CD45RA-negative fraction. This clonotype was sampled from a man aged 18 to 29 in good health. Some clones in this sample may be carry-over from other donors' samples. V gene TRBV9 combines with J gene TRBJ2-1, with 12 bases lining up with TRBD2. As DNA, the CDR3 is TGTGCCAGCAGCTCCAGGACTAGCGGGAACCCCTACAATGAGCAGTTCTTC. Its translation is CASSSRTSGNPYNEQFF.